The 28 T cell receptor beta chains listed next were all sequenced from one sample in a study of blood T cell repertoires in COVID-19. TCRdb's table, derived via immunoSEQ multiplex PCR, lists solely in-frame clones and lacks some. There are roughly 130,000 clones in the sample; 86% occur only once, and about 2.3% lies in the top ten. What was sequenced was PBMCs or T cells enriched from blood (not recorded which). These receptors were collected from a woman between 50 and 59 years old who had recovered from COVID-19.

The chain couples TRBV18 to TRBJ2-6; D possibly corresponds to TRBD1 (7 bases). This CDR3 has 18 residues. Looked up from germline, CDR1 is KGHSH and CDR2 is LQKENI. Between the trimmed V and J ends, which lost 4 bases and 0 bases, there was a span of 16 bases. In DNA, the CDR3 is TGTGCCAGCTCACGGCGGGACAGCGCTAACTCTGGGGCCAACGTCCTGACTTTC. It specifies CASSRRDSANSGANVLTF.

The sample holds one count of this clone. The chain has TRBV29-1 and TRBJ2-3, with 8 bases lining up with TRBD2. The trim removed 7 bases at V and 6 bases at J, leaving 15 bases unmatched. Looked up from germline, CDR1 is SQVTM and CDR2 is ANQGSEA. There are 15 residues in the CDR3. The CDR3 spells CSASIRGGRADTQYF. The CDR3 region has the DNA TGCAGCGCCTCTATCCGGGGGGGCCGCGCTGATACGCAGTATTTT.

The chain couples TRBV2 to TRBJ2-3; 8 nucleotides align to TRBD1. After removal of 10 bases from V and 4 bases from J, the junction contained 34 bases not matched to a gene. The CDR3 is made up of 22 amino acids. Germline CDR1 reads SNHLY; CDR2 reads FYNNEI. The CDR3 loop is CAINPGTGLHWVAGDGADTQYF. The CDR3 DNA follows: TGTGCCATCAACCCAGGGACAGGCCTACATTGGGTGGCAGGGGACGGGGCAGATACGCAGTATTTT.

The genes are TRBV11-2 and TRBJ1-1; D is possibly TRBD1 (5 bases). Trimming pared 4 bases from V and 5 bases from J, leaving 20 bases between. Looked up from germline, CDR1 is SGHAT and CDR2 is FQNNGV. The CDR3 is 16 residues long. The CDR3 sequence is CASSSQGQMRGTEAFF. The CDR3 coding sequence is TGTGCCAGCAGCTCTCAAGGGCAGATGCGGGGGACTGAAGCTTTCTTT.

As for this clone: This same CDR3 is encoded by further DNA sequences in the sample. The chain couples TRBV19 to TRBJ1-2; possibly TRBD1 for D (5 bases). This CDR3 is 13 amino acids long. V lost 2 bases and J 2 bases, leaving 6 bases between the germline ends. CDR1 is LNHDA and CDR2 is SQIVND in the germline V gene (reference sequence). CDR3 nucleotide sequence: TGTGCCAGTAGTATACAGGGAAACTATGGCTACACCTTC. This encodes CASSIQGNYGYTF.

The chain employs TRBV6-1 and TRBJ2-1; no clear D. V was clipped by 1 base and J by 8 bases, with 21 bases between them. From germline, CDR1 is MNHNS and CDR2 SASEGT. The CDR3 is made up of 17 amino acids. This CDR3 reads CASSEVTGFRFLDEQFF. In nucleotides, the CDR3 is TGTGCCAGCAGTGAAGTGACGGGTTTTAGGTTTCTGGATGAGCAGTTCTTC.

The rearrangement links TRBV15 to TRBJ2-3, with 7 bases matching TRBD2. The CDR3 runs to 13 residues. Germline CDR1 and CDR2: LNHNV and YYDKDF (reference sequence). Trimming removed 0 bases from V and 6 bases from J; junction bases left unmatched: 0. CDR3 in DNA: TGTGCCACCAGCAGAGATAGCGGGGATACGCAGTATTTT. Translation gives CATSRDSGDTQYF.

The rearrangement links TRBV27 to TRBJ1-1; tentative D call: TRBD1 (5 bases). This CDR3 contains 15 residues. Trimming removed 5 bases at V and 1 base at J, with 14 bases between. Germline CDR1 reads MNHEY; CDR2 reads SMNVEV (reference sequence). The CDR3 reads CASSPLGEGNTEAFF. DNA for the CDR3: TGTGCCAGCAGTCCCCTAGGGGAGGGGAACACTGAAGCTTTCTTT.

The chain joins TRBV7-2 to TRBJ2-7; D may be TRBD2 (5 bases). The CDR3 is 13 residues long. The V end lost 4 bases, the J end lost 0 bases, and 7 bases lay between the germline ends. CDR1 SGHTA and CDR2 FQGNSA come from the germline V gene. The DNA for the CDR3 is TGTGCCAGCAGCTCAGACTACTCCTACGAGCAGTACTTC. This codes for CASSSDYSYEQYF.

The CDR3 reads CASSIGGQGFHEQFF. The CDR3 DNA sequence: TGTGCCAGTAGTATAGGGGGACAGGGGTTTCATGAGCAGTTCTTC. The V call is TRBV19, the J call TRBJ2-1; 10 nucleotides align to TRBD1. CDR1 is LNHDA and CDR2 is SQIVND in the germline V gene (reference sequence). This CDR3 spans 15 amino acids. V trimming: 1 base; J trimming: 8 bases; junction bases outside the gene matches: 5.

The chain recombines TRBV5-1 with TRBJ2-1; 7 bases are shared with TRBD1. The V gene's germline CDR1 is SGHRS and CDR2 YFSETQ. With V trimmed by 7 bases and J by 5 bases, 6 bases remained unmatched. CDR3 length: 13 amino acids. For the CDR3, the DNA is TGCGCCAGCCGGGACAGTAATAACAATGAGCAGTTCTTC. It codes for CASRDSNNNEQFF.

V and J are TRBV4-1 and TRBJ1-6; no definite D call. CDR3 length: 17 amino acids. Germline V gives CDR1 MGHRA, CDR2 YSYEKL. The germline V and J ends were trimmed by 1 base and 0 bases, with 10 bases remaining between them. CDR3 residues: CASSQAEMSSYNSPLHF. The CDR3 bases are TGCGCCAGCAGCCAAGCTGAGATGAGCTCCTATAATTCACCCCTCCACTTT.

The chain links TRBV19 to TRBJ1-3; D unresolved. Germline V CDR1 and CDR2: LNHDA, SQIVND (reference sequence). CDR3 length: 14 amino acids. Trimming removed 1 base at V and 4 bases at J, with 8 bases between. The CDR3: CASSIGEIGNTIYF. CDR3 nucleotides: TGTGCCAGTAGTATAGGGGAGATCGGAAACACCATATATTTT.

The rearrangement uses TRBV10-1 and TRBJ1-2; D gene unclear. This CDR3 is built from 13 residues. Germline assignment: CDR1 WNHNN and CDR2 SYGVQD (reference sequence). The V end was cut by 5 bases, the J end by 4 bases, with 11 bases between. The DNA for the CDR3 is TGCGCCAGCAGTCCGACTGGAAGCTATGGCTACACCTTC. This codes for CASSPTGSYGYTF.

V gene TRBV19 combines with J gene TRBJ1-2; perhaps TRBD1 as D (6 bases). The V end was cut by 7 bases, the J end by 7 bases, with 13 bases between. Germline V gives CDR1 LNHDA, CDR2 SQIVND (reference sequence). The CDR3 covers 12 residues. The CDR3 spells CASMRQGTGYTF. The CDR3 DNA reads TGTGCCAGTATGCGGCAGGGGACTGGCTACACCTTC.

This clone occurred a few times. CDR3 nucleotides: TGTGCCAGCAGTGTCGGAGGGTCTGAAGCTTTCTTT. It encodes CASSVGGSEAFF. The chain links TRBV2 to TRBJ1-1; D is uncertain. CDR3 length: 12 residues. The V and J ends lost 4 bases and 6 bases respectively, with 9 bases between them. Per germline, CDR1 SNHLY and CDR2 FYNNEI.

The V gene is TRBV7-8, the J gene TRBJ2-7; 7 nucleotides match TRBD2. Trimming took 3 bases from V and 5 from J; bases not matched to a gene: 4. The CDR3 is 13 residues long. The V gene's germline CDR1 is SGHVS and CDR2 FQNEAQ. CDR3 sequence (DNA): TGTGCCAGCAGCTTTGTGGGGGGGAACGAGCAGTACTTC. As protein: CASSFVGGNEQYF.

V is TRBV3-1 (or the pseudogene TRBV3-2) and J is TRBJ2-2, with 10 bases aligning to TRBD2. Per germline, CDR1 LGHDT and CDR2 YNNKEL (reference sequence). CDR3 length: 14 amino acids. V lost 2 bases, J lost 9 bases, and 3 bases stayed unmatched. The CDR3, as DNA: TGTGCCAGCAGCCAATCTAGCGGGGGCCGGGAGCTGTTTTTT. Its protein is CASSQSSGGRELFF.

This chain joins TRBV4-3 and TRBJ1-5; 7 bases align to TRBD1. The CDR3 extends over 15 amino acids. CDR1 LGHNA and CDR2 YSLEER come from the germline V gene. With 1 base clipped from V and 2 bases from J, the junction kept 2 bases outside the gene matches. This CDR3 is CASSQGQGGNQPQHF. The DNA of the CDR3 is TGCGCCAGCAGCCAAGGACAGGGTGGCAATCAGCCCCAGCATTTT.

The chain uses TRBV30 and TRBJ1-2, with TRBD1 as a possible D gene (6 bases). V lost 3 bases and J 9 bases, leaving 11 bases between the germline ends. CDR1 and CDR2 (germline): GTSNPN, SVGIG (reference sequence). The CDR3 has 11 residues. The chain's CDR3 is CAWRPRGRYTF. For the CDR3, the DNA is TGTGCCTGGAGACCCAGGGGACGCTACACCTTC.

This clone was counted only a few times. The chain links TRBV24-1 to TRBJ2-7; 7 nucleotides match TRBD1. This CDR3 comprises 14 residues. Germline V gives CDR1 KGHDR, CDR2 SFDVKD. V lost 3 bases and J lost 6; bases outside the gene matches: 7. The CDR3 protein is CATSDRQGRGEQYF. CDR3 sequence (DNA): TGTGCCACCAGTGATCGACAGGGACGGGGCGAGCAGTACTTC.

J is TRBJ2-2 and V is TRBV5-6; TRBD1 might be the D (6 bases). Germline V gene lookup returns CDR1 SGHDT and CDR2 YYEEEE. This CDR3 comprises 15 residues. Trimming removed 3 bases from V and 0 bases from J, with 9 bases in between. The CDR3 loop reads CASSWDTTNTGELFF. The DNA for the CDR3 is TGTGCCAGCAGCTGGGACACCACGAACACCGGGGAGCTGTTTTTT.

The chain carries TRBV4-1 and TRBJ2-5; TRBD2 is a possible D gene (6 bases). Germline CDR1 reads MGHRA; CDR2 reads YSYEKL. The CDR3 runs 14 residues. Trimming removed 3 bases at V and 7 bases at J, with 15 bases between. This CDR3 is CASSQGDSPWTQYF. Here the CDR3 DNA reads TGCGCCAGCAGCCAGGGGGACTCCCCGTGGACCCAGTACTTC.

This CDR3 reads CASSAPSGGALDTQYF. The CDR3 coding sequence is TGTGCCAGCAGCGCCCCTAGCGGGGGGGCCTTAGATACGCAGTATTTT. The V gene is TRBV9, the J gene TRBJ2-3; 12 nucleotides align to TRBD2. This CDR3 region has 16 residues. Germline lookup yields CDR1 SGDLS and CDR2 YYNGEE. Trimming took 3 bases from V and 5 from J; bases not matched to a gene: 7.

The rearrangement uses TRBV5-1 and TRBJ2-7, with 8 bases fitting TRBD1. The germline CDR1 and CDR2 sequences are SGHRS and YFSETQ. J lost 4 bases, V lost 0 bases, and 6 bases had no gene match. The CDR3 has 15 residues. The CDR3: CASSLGQGIIYEQYF. CDR3 coding DNA: TGCGCCAGCAGCTTGGGACAGGGGATAATATACGAGCAGTACTTC. Using reference TRBV5-1 and TRBJ2-7 for the parts outside the CDR3, the full variable domain is KAGVTQTPRYLIKTRGQQVTLSCSPISGHRSVSWYQQTPGQGLQFLFEYFSETQRNKGNFPGRFSGRQFSNSRSEMNVSTLELGDSALYLCASSLGQGIIYEQYFGPGTRLTVT.

The chain links TRBV5-8 to TRBJ1-5, with TRBD1 matching 8 bases. Germline-derived CDR1 and CDR2 are SGHTS and YDEGEE. With V trimmed by 3 bases and J by 5 bases, 7 bases remained unmatched. The CDR3 runs 15 residues. CDR3 protein: CASSSGTGDYQPQHF. The DNA for the CDR3 is TGTGCCAGCAGCTCCGGGACAGGCGATTATCAGCCCCAGCATTTT.

The chain carries TRBV4-1 and TRBJ1-3; D uncertain. Between the trimmed V and J ends, which lost 4 bases and 2 bases, there was a span of 9 bases. This CDR3 has 14 amino acids. CDR1 MGHRA and CDR2 YSYEKL come from the germline V gene. The CDR3 here is CASSRELAGNTIYF. The CDR3 DNA reads as TGCGCCAGCAGCCGGGAGTTGGCTGGAAACACCATATATTTT.

CDR3 protein: CASSQGGGTRNTEAFF. The CDR3 nucleotides are TGCGCCAGCAGCCAAGGGGGGGGGACCAGGAACACTGAAGCTTTCTTT. The genes are TRBV4-3 and TRBJ1-1; possibly TRBD1 for D (5 bases). Germline V lookup: CDR1 LGHNA, CDR2 YSLEER. Trimming pared 1 base from V and 1 base from J, leaving 13 bases between. The length of the CDR3 is 16 residues.